Listed here is a single TCR beta chain. Random hexamers were used to reverse transcribe roughly 0.45 to 1 ug of RNA. The method of amplification for TCR beta CDR3 was immunoSEQ multiplex PCR, covering 54 Vbeta and 13 Jbeta. TCRdb called the immunoSEQ multiplex PCR reads again in MiXCR, with one record for every CDR3 protein. Of 160,000 or so distinct CDR3 sequences in the sample, roughly 94% are singletons; the top ten hold about 0.09%. The length of the CDR3 is 14 residues. Germline CDR1 is SEHNR and CDR2 is FQNEAQ (reference sequence). V was cut by 5 bases and J by 0 bases, with 9 bases left in between. The entry originates in a study of CD8 T cells in Susac syndrome.

The TCR comes from a human donor with multiple sclerosis. The gene calls are TRBV7-9 and TRBJ2-3, with no clear D. Sequenced sample: CD4+ T cells from PBMCs. The CDR3 DNA reads as TGTGCCAGCAGCCCAAGCTCTAGCACAGATACGCAGTATTTT. As protein: CASSPSSSTDTQYF. Full variable domain (missing parts from reference TRBV7-9 and TRBJ2-3): DTGVSQNPRHKITKRGQNVTFRCDPISEHNRLYWYRQTLGQGPEFLTYFQNEAQLEKSRLLSDRFSAERPKGSFSTLEIQRTEQGDSAMYLCASSPSSSTDTQYFGPGTRLTVL.